This T cell receptor beta chain derives from a study of spatial heterogeneity in lung cancer. This clonotype was observed at least ten times. The antigen is unknown. CDR3 size: 15 residues. Trimming removed 2 bases from V and 7 bases from J; junction bases left unmatched: 9. Germline assignment: CDR1 MNHNY and CDR2 SVGAGI (reference sequence). A single record per CDR3 protein comes from TCRdb applying MiXCR to the 5' RACE reads. Among about 70,000 distinct CDR3 sequences, 8% to 9.5% were seen once, and the ten largest hold approximately 1.8%. General study findings and limits: Follow-up blood showed ubiquitous expanded tumor TCRs less than blood at resection did.

Noted time point: blood at routine non-recurrence follow-up after resection. The J gene is TRBJ1-2, the V gene TRBV6-6; TRBD1 matches at 8 bases. The clonotype was recovered from a female donor with early-stage non-small cell lung cancer. The input for sequencing was PBMCs, taken at follow-up. The CDR3 loop is CASSYPTGDLSGYTF. As DNA, the CDR3 is TGTGCCAGCAGTTACCCGACAGGGGACCTGAGTGGCTACACCTTC.